The 2 T cell receptor beta chains presented below share a single source sample, sequenced in a study of blood T cells in healthy people across ages. It was with a sample-barcoded 5' primer and a J-beta primer mix that a second PCR of roughly 6 to 12 cycles was run. TCRdb itself ran the 5' RACE reads through MiXCR, one entry per CDR3 protein. The sample records fewer than 800,000 distinct CDR3 sequences, roughly 25% being singletons. These records were also assigned to another study, of T cells of mothers and their children.

Sequenced input: blood. Receptors were obtained from a boy under 18 in good health.

The sample holds a few counts of this clonotype. The rearrangement uses TRBV28 and TRBJ1-5; D gene ambiguous. V lost 3 bases and J lost 7, with 16 bases in between. Germline V gene data show CDR1 as MDHEN and CDR2 as SYDVKM. The CDR3 has 15 residues. DNA of the CDR3: TGTGCCAGCAGTTTGCATGCATCTAGCCTCCAGCCCCAGCATTTT. Protein sequence: CASSLHASSLQPQHF.

The V call is TRBV7-2, the J call TRBJ1-6; D unresolved. The CDR3 extends over 14 amino acids. Trimming shortened V by 2 bases and J by 9 bases, and 11 bases separated the two germline ends. The germline V gene encodes CDR1 SGHTA and CDR2 FQGNSA. This CDR3 is CASSLQAISSPLHF. In DNA, the CDR3 is TGTGCCAGCAGCTTACAGGCGATTAGTTCACCCCTCCACTTT.